This T cell receptor (beta chain) was identified during a study of cytomegalovirus exposure and HLA in healthy donors. With V trimmed by 4 bases and J by 1 base, 6 bases remained unmatched. Germline CDR1 and CDR2: SQVTM and ANQGSEA. The length of the CDR3 is 15 residues. PCR involved 60 Vbeta and 13 Jbeta primers. Libraries were prepared by immunoSEQ multiplex PCR; TCRdb keeps only in-frame clonotypes and omits some of them. The sample has nearly 110,000 clones, over 65% seen once. Points from the study as a whole: Indistinguishability led to the exclusion of some V segments, TRBV6-2 and TRBV6-3 included.

About this clone: What it recognizes is unknown.

The rearrangement links TRBV29-1 to TRBJ2-3, with 9 bases matching TRBD2. This TCR derives from a woman aged 40 to 49 in good health and CMV-seropositive. Sample: PBMCs. The DNA of the CDR3 is TGCAGCGTTGGAGCGGGGGGATACCGCACAGATACGCAGTATTTT. It encodes CSVGAGGYRTDTQYF.